A selection of T cell receptor beta chains follows, all from one sample in a study of T cell repertoires in cytomegalovirus infection. Antigens for these TCRs are unknown. TCRdb reprocessed the reads via MiXCR and lists one record per CDR3 protein. The data contain about 340,000 distinct CDR3 sequences, under 35% of them singletons. The sequences come from cultured PBMCs, collected from culture after CMV antigen stimulation. Receptor source: a human donor in good health (CMV status not recorded). Some clones in this sample may be carry-over from other donors' samples. Both conserved end residues are part of each CDR3. Each record gives: V gene, clone size, J gene, D gene, CDR3 protein, CDR3 DNA. D genes are given only for firm matches. Only some rows state a clone size, as once, few, many or a class for expanded clones.

TRBV20-1,few,TRBJ1-5,.,CSAPGTPSNQPQHF,TGCAGTGCACCCGGGACACCCAGCAATCAGCCCCAGCATTTT
TRBV27,few,TRBJ2-5,.,CASSPYMSRETQYF,TGTGCCAGCAGTCCCTACATGTCTCGGGAGACCCAGTACTTC
TRBV28,.,TRBJ1-5,TRBD1,CASSSASGQGRQPQHF,TGTGCCAGCAGCTCAGCATCGGGACAGGGACGTCAGCCCCAGCATTTT
TRBV28,.,TRBJ2-1,TRBD2,CASSSRREGYYNEQFF,TGTGCCAGCAGTTCGCGGCGGGAGGGATACTACAATGAGCAGTTCTTC
TRBV11-2,.,TRBJ1-1,TRBD1,CASSSLRGSSNTEAFF,TGTGCCAGCAGCTCCCTCAGGGGGAGTTCGAACACTGAAGCTTTCTTT
TRBV6-5,.,TRBJ2-7,.,CASSRGPAYEQYF,TGTGCCAGCAGCAGGGGTCCTGCCTACGAGCAGTACTTC
TRBV7-2,.,TRBJ2-3,.,CASSSGLGRQDTQYF,TGTGCCAGCAGCTCAGGCTTAGGGAGGCAAGATACGCAGTATTTT
TRBV11-2,.,TRBJ1-4,TRBD1,CASRKGGLTNEKLFF,TGTGCCAGCAGAAAAGGGGGCCTAACTAATGAAAAACTGTTTTTT
TRBV7-2,few,TRBJ1-2,.,CASSPGGRGQWYGYTF,TGTGCCAGCAGCCCCGGCGGTCGGGGGCAGTGGTATGGCTACACCTTC
TRBV20-1,.,TRBJ2-1,.,CSATDLSGNEQFF,TGCAGTGCAACGGACCTTTCGGGCAATGAGCAGTTCTTC
TRBV9,few,TRBJ1-1,.,CASSVARGGTEAFF,TGTGCCAGCAGCGTAGCTCGGGGGGGCACTGAAGCTTTCTTT
TRBV28,.,TRBJ2-5,.,CASSPLGRAGETQYF,TGTGCCAGCAGTCCTCTCGGGCGGGCGGGGGAGACCCAGTACTTC
TRBV12-3/TRBV12-4,.,TRBJ2-2,.,CASSRDPGTGELFF,TGTGCCAGCAGTCGGGACCCGGGGACCGGGGAGCTGTTTTTT
TRBV7-6,few,TRBJ2-7,.,CASSPRQGRGEQYF,TGTGCCAGCAGCCCCAGACAGGGGAGGGGCGAGCAGTACTTC
TRBV2,few,TRBJ2-3,.,CASSEDGGDTDTQYF,TGTGCCAGCAGTGAAGACGGGGGTGATACAGATACGCAGTATTTT
TRBV7-2,.,TRBJ2-1,TRBD2,CASSPGLAGAAQFF,TGTGCCAGCAGCCCCGGACTAGCGGGGGCCGCCCAGTTCTTC
TRBV24-1,.,TRBJ1-5,.,CATSDNRGTQPQHF,TGTGCCACCAGTGATAATCGAGGAACTCAGCCCCAGCATTTT
TRBV2,.,TRBJ2-5,.,CASGRGYQETQYF,TGTGCCAGCGGGAGGGGGTACCAAGAGACCCAGTACTTC
TRBV7-3,.,TRBJ2-3,.,CASSSSRTETQYF,TGTGCCAGCAGCTCATCCCGCACAGAGACGCAGTATTTT
TRBV14,.,TRBJ1-2,.,CASSQDMDSYGYTF,TGTGCCAGCAGCCAAGATATGGACAGCTATGGCTACACCTTC
TRBV7-6,many,TRBJ2-5,TRBD1,CASSSLGQDEETQYF,TGTGCCAGCAGCTCGCTGGGACAGGATGAAGAGACCCAGTACTTC
TRBV12-3/TRBV12-4,few,TRBJ1-5,.,CASSDTNQPQHF,TGTGCCAGCAGTGACACTAATCAGCCCCAGCATTTT
TRBV3-1,.,TRBJ1-1,.,CASSHADRAEAFF,TGTGCCAGCAGCCATGCCGACCGGGCTGAAGCTTTCTTT
TRBV12-3/TRBV12-4,.,TRBJ2-3,.,CASSEEGFSTDTQYF,TGTGCCAGCAGTGAGGAGGGCTTCAGCACAGATACGCAGTATTTT
TRBV7-9,.,TRBJ2-1,.,CASSLTQLGPSYNEQFF,TGTGCCAGCAGCCTCACCCAGCTTGGACCATCCTACAATGAGCAGTTCTTC
TRBV19,.,TRBJ2-7,.,CASSISGPGREQYF,TGTGCCAGTAGTATAAGCGGCCCGGGGCGCGAGCAGTACTTC
TRBV27,.,TRBJ2-1,TRBD2,CASSLFRGSGSTYNEQFF,TGTGCCAGCAGTTTATTCCGGGGGAGCGGGAGTACCTACAATGAGCAGTTCTTC
TRBV7-8,.,TRBJ2-6,.,CASSSSSIAGVLTF,TGTGCCAGCAGCTCCTCCTCGATTGCCGGCGTCCTGACTTTC
TRBV6-1,.,TRBJ1-1,.,CASSHRDTEAFF,TGTGCCAGCAGTCACAGGGACACTGAAGCTTTCTTT
TRBV19,.,TRBJ2-1,TRBD1,CASIPTGSYNEQFF,TGTGCCAGTATCCCGACAGGGTCCTACAATGAGCAGTTCTTC
TRBV6-1,.,TRBJ2-1,TRBD2,CASIRGLTPGNEQFF,TGTGCCAGCATACGGGGACTAACCCCGGGGAATGAGCAGTTCTTC
TRBV7-6,.,TRBJ2-1,.,CASSFRELGYNEQFF,TGTGCCAGCAGCTTTCGAGAATTAGGCTACAATGAGCAGTTCTTC
TRBV9,.,TRBJ2-7,.,CASSVSPQSEQYF,TGTGCCAGCAGCGTATCCCCGCAATCCGAGCAGTACTTC
TRBV10-2,.,TRBJ2-3,TRBD1,CASSGQGSILDTQYF,TGCGCCAGCAGTGGACAGGGGAGTATTTTAGATACGCAGTATTTT
TRBV6-6,.,TRBJ2-5,.,CASSYGGGMETQYF,TGTGCCAGCAGTTACGGGGGGGGCATGGAGACCCAGTACTTC
TRBV7-6,many,TRBJ1-5,TRBD1,CASSLTGSQPQHF,TGTGCCAGCAGCTTGACAGGGAGTCAGCCCCAGCATTTT
TRBV7-9,few,TRBJ1-5,TRBD1,CASSSTGTGGPQPQHF,TGTGCCAGCAGCTCCACCGGGACAGGGGGCCCTCAGCCCCAGCATTTT
TRBV12-3/TRBV12-4,.,TRBJ1-1,.,CASRPGLKNTEAFF,TGTGCCAGCAGACCGGGACTTAAGAACACTGAAGCTTTCTTT
TRBV13,.,TRBJ2-3,TRBD2,CASSFLGTSGGARTDTQYF,TGTGCCAGCAGCTTTCTTGGGACTAGCGGGGGTGCCCGCACAGATACGCAGTATTTT
TRBV5-4,few,TRBJ2-3,.,CASSHRTALDTQYF,TGTGCCAGCAGCCACCGGACAGCCCTAGATACGCAGTATTTT
TRBV10-3,.,TRBJ2-1,TRBD2,CAISGSSGVSSYNEQFF,TGTGCCATCAGTGGCTCTAGCGGGGTTAGCTCCTACAATGAGCAGTTCTTC
TRBV20-1,few,TRBJ2-3,.,CSARGLVEDTQYF,TGCAGTGCCCGAGGGCTAGTGGAAGATACGCAGTATTTT
TRBV7-9,.,TRBJ2-5,.,CASSLGQKNQETQYF,TGTGCCAGCAGCTTAGGACAGAAGAACCAAGAGACCCAGTACTTC
TRBV29-1,.,TRBJ2-6,.,CSVDASGANVLTF,TGCAGCGTTGACGCATCTGGGGCCAACGTCCTGACTTTC
TRBV19,many,TRBJ1-2,.,CASRFGREFYDGYTF,TGTGCCAGTAGATTTGGTCGGGAGTTCTACGATGGCTACACCTTC
TRBV7-9,.,TRBJ2-1,.,CASSDSTGYNEQFF,TGTGCCAGCAGCGACTCGACAGGCTACAATGAGCAGTTCTTC
TRBV12-3/TRBV12-4,.,TRBJ1-2,.,CASSLTGTFSSYGYTF,TGTGCCAGCAGTTTAACCGGGACATTTAGCTCCTATGGCTACACCTTC
TRBV19,once,TRBJ2-5,TRBD1,CASSVTGGAQTQYF,TGTGCCAGTAGTGTTACAGGGGGCGCACAGACCCAGTACTTC